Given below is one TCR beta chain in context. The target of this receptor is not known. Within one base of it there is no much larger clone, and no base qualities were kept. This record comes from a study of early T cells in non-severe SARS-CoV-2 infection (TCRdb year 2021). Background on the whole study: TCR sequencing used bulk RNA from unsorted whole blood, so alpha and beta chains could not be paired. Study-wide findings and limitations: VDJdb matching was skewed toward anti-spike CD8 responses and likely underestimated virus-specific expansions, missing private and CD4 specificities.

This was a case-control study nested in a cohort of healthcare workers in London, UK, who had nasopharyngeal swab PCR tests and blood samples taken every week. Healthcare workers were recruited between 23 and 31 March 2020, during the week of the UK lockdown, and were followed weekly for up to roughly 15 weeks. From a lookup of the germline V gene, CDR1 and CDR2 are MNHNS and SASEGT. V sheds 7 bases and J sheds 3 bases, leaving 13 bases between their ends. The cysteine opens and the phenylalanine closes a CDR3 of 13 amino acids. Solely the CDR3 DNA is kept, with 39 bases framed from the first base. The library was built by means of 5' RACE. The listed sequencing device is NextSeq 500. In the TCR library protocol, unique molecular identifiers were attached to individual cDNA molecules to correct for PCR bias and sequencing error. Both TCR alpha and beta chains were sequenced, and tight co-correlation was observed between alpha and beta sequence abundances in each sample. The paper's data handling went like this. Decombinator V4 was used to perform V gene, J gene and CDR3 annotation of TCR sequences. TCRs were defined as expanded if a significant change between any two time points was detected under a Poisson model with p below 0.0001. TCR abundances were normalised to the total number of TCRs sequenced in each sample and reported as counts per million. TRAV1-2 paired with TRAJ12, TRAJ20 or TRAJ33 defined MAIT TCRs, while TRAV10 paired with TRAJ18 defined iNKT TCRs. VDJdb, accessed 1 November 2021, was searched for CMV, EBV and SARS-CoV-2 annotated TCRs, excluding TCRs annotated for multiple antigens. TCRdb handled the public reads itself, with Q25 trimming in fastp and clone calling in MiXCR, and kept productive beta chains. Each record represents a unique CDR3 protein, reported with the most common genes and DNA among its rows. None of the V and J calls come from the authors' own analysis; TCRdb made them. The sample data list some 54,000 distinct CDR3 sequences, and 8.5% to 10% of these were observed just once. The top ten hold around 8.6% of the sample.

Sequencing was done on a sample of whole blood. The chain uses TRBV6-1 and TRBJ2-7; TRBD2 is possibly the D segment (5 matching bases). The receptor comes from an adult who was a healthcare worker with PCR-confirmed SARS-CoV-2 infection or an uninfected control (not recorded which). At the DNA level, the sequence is TGTGCCAGCACCAGGACTCTAAGCTACGAGCAGTACTTC. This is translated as CASTRTLSYEQYF.